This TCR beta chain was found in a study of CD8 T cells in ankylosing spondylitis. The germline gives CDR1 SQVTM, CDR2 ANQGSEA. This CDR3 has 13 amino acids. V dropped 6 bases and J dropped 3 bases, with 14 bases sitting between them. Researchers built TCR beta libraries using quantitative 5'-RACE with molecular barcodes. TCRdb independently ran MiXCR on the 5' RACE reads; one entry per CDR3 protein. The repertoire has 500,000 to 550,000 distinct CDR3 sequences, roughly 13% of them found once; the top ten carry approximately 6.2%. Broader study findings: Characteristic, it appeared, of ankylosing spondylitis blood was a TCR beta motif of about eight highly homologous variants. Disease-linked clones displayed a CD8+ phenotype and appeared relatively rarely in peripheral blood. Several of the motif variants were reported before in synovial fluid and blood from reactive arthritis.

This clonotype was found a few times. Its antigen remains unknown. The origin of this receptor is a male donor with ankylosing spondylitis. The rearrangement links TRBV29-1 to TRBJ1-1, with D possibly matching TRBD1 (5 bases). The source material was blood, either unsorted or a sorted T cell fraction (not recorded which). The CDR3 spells CSVQGPWDTEAFF. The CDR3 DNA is TGCAGCGTCCAGGGCCCTTGGGACACTGAAGCTTTCTTT.